The 4 T cell receptor beta chains below were found in one sample sequenced in a study of blood T cell repertoires in COVID-19. Here immunoSEQ multiplex PCR was the method, and the copy in TCRdb shows in-frame clones only, minus some. This sample has around 180,000 clones, with 70% to 90% found just once. Sequencing was done on a sample of peripheral blood. The receptor set was obtained from a human donor with active or convalescent COVID-19. The donor label of this sample is uncertain.

The chain uses TRBV6-5 and TRBJ2-2; 12 positions match TRBD2. The CDR3 runs to 16 residues. The ends lost 2 bases at V and 9 bases at J; junction bases unmatched: 7. CDR1 is MNHEY and CDR2 is SVGAGI in the germline V gene. Written as DNA, the CDR3 is TGTGCCAGCAGTTACCCTAGCGGGGGGGGCCGTAGGGAGCTGTTTTTT. Its translation: CASSYPSGGGRRELFF.

The chain couples TRBV6-6 to TRBJ2-2; no clear D gene. There are 12 residues in the CDR3. The germline V gene has CDR1 MNHNY and CDR2 SVGAGI (reference sequence). The V gene lost 2 bases and the J gene lost 4 bases, with 2 bases spanning the gap. CDR3 in amino acids: CASSYRTGELFF. CDR3 nucleotide sequence: TGTGCCAGCAGTTACCGCACCGGGGAGCTGTTTTTT.

The chain uses TRBV4-3 and TRBJ1-1; 10 bases are shared with TRBD1. The junction had 20 bases not matched to a gene; V was cut back by 0 bases and J by 1 base. From germline, CDR1 is LGHNA and CDR2 YSLEER. The CDR3 loop spans 22 amino acids. The CDR3 is CASSQDRVSRDRGLTWNTEAFF. DNA of the CDR3: TGCGCCAGCAGCCAAGATCGGGTTTCCCGGGACAGGGGATTAACCTGGAACACTGAAGCTTTCTTT.

This clone was seen a single time. This rearrangement joins TRBV29-1 to TRBJ1-2, with D perhaps matching TRBD1 (6 bases). Germline assignment: CDR1 SQVTM and CDR2 ANQGSEA. V was cut by 6 bases and J by 1 base, with 9 bases left in between. The CDR3 contains 12 residues. CDR3 sequence reads: CSVAQGNYGYTF. Here the CDR3 DNA reads TGCAGCGTCGCACAGGGTAACTATGGCTACACCTTC.